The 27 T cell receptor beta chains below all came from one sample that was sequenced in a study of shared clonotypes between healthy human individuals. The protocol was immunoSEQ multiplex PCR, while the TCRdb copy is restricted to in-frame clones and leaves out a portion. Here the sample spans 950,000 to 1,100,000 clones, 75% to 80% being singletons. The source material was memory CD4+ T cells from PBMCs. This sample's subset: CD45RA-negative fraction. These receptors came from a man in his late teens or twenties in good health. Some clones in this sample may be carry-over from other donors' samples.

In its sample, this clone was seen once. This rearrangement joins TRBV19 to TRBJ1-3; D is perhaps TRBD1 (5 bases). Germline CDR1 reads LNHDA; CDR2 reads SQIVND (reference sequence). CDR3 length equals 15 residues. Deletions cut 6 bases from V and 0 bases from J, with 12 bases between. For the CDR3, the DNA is TGTGCCAGTAGAGGGGTCCGAAGCTCTGGAAACACCATATATTTT. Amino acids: CASRGVRSSGNTIYF. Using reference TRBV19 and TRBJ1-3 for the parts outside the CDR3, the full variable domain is DGGITQSPKYLFRKEGQNVTLSCEQNLNHDAMYWYRQDPGQGLRLIYYSQIVNDFQKGDIAEGYSVSREKKESFPLTVTSAQKNPTAFYLCASRGVRSSGNTIYFGEGSWLTVV.

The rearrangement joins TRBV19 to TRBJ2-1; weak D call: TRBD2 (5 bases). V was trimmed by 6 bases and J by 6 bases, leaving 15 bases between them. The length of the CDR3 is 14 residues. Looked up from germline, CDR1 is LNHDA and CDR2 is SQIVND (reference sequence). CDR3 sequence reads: CASRGWRQLNEQFF. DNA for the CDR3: TGTGCCAGTAGGGGTTGGAGGCAGCTCAATGAGCAGTTCTTC.

The CDR3 sequence is CAWSVRFRLRTAILNQTGANVLTF. CDR3 DNA sequence: TGTGCCTGGAGTGTACGTTTCAGGTTGCGGACAGCCATTTTAAACCAGACCGGGGCCAACGTCCTGACTTTC. This sequence joins TRBV30 and TRBJ2-6; a possible D gene is TRBD1 (6 bases). The V gene's germline CDR1 is GTSNPN and CDR2 SVGIG (reference sequence). Trimming left V 0 bases short and J 4 bases short, with 37 bases between. The CDR3 is 24 amino acids.

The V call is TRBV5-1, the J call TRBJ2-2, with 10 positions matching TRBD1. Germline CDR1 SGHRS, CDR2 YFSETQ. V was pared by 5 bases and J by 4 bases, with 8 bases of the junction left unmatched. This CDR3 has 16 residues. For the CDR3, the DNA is TGCGCCAGCAGTTCTCCGGGACAGGGGACCACCGGGGAGCTGTTTTTT. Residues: CASSSPGQGTTGELFF. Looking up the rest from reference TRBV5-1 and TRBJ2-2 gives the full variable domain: KAGVTQTPRYLIKTRGQQVTLSCSPISGHRSVSWYQQTPGQGLQFLFEYFSETQRNKGNFPGRFSGRQFSNSRSEMNVSTLELGDSALYLCASSSPGQGTTGELFFGEGSRLTVL.

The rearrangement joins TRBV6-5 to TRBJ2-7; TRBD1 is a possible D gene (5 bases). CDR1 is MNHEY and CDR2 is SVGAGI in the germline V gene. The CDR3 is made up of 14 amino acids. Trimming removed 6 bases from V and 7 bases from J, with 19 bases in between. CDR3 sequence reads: CASSPAGYQGEQYF. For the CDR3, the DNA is TGTGCCAGCAGCCCGGCAGGCTACCAGGGAGAGCAGTACTTC.

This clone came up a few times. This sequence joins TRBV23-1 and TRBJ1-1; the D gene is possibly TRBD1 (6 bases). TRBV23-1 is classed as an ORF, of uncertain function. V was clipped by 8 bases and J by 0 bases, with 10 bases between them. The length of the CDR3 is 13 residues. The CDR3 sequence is CASGQGLNTEAFF. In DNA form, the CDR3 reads TGCGCCAGCGGGCAGGGGCTGAACACTGAAGCTTTCTTT.

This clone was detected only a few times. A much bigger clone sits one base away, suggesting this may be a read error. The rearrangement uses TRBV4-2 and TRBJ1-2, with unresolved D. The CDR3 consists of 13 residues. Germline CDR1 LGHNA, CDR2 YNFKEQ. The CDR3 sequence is CASSQEVTYGHTF. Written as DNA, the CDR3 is TGTGCCAGCAGCCAAGAGGTCACATATGGCCACACCTTC.

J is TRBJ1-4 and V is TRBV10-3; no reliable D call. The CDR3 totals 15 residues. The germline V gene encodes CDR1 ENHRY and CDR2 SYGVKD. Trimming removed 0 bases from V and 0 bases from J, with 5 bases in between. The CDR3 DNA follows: TGTGCCATCAGTGAGTCATATGCAACTAATGAAAAACTGTTTTTT. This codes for CAISESYATNEKLFF.

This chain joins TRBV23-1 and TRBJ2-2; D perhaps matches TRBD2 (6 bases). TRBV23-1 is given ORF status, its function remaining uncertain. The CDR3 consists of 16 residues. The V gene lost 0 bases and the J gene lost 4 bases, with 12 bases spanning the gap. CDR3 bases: TGCGCCAGCAGTCAATCGTGTTGGCGGGGCACCGGGGAGCTGTTTTTT. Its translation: CASSQSCWRGTGELFF.

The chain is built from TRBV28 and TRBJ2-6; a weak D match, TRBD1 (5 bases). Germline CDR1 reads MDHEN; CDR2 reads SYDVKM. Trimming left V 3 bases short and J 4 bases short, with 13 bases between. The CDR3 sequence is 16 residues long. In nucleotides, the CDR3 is TGTGCCAGCAGTTTCCTAGGGGAAACCGGGGCCAACGTCCTGACTTTC. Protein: CASSFLGETGANVLTF.

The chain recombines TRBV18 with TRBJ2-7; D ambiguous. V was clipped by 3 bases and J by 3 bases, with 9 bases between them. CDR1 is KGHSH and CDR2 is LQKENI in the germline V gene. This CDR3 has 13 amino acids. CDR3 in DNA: TGTGCCAGCTCACCGGAGATCCTCTACGAGCAGTACTTC. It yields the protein CASSPEILYEQYF. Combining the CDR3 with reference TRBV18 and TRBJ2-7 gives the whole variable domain NAGVMQNPRHLVRRRGQEARLRCSPMKGHSHVYWYRQLPEEGLKFMVYLQKENIIDESGMPKERFSAEFPKEGPSILRIQQVVRGDSAAYFCASSPEILYEQYFGPGTRLTVT.

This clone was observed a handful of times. The DNA of the CDR3 is TGTGCCAGCAGCCGGGACTTTGTCGGCTCTGGAAACACCATATATTTT. As protein: CASSRDFVGSGNTIYF. The V gene is TRBV5-8, the J gene TRBJ1-3; tentatively, D is TRBD1 (5 bases). The CDR3 has 16 amino acids. CDR1 is SGHTS and CDR2 is YDEGEE in the germline V gene. Trimming took off 4 bases at V and 0 bases at J, with 14 bases between the two ends.

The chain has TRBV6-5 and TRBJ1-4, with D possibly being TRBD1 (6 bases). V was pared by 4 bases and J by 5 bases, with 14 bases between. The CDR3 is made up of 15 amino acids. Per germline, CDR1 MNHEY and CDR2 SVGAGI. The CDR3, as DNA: TGTGCCAGCAGTTCCCGGGACACCGGGAATGAAAAACTGTTTTTT. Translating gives CASSSRDTGNEKLFF.

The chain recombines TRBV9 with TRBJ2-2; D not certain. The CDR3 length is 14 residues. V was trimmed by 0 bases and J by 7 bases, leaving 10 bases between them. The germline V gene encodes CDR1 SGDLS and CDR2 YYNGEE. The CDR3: CASSVAAWGGELFF. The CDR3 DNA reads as TGTGCCAGCAGCGTAGCTGCATGGGGCGGGGAGCTGTTTTTT.

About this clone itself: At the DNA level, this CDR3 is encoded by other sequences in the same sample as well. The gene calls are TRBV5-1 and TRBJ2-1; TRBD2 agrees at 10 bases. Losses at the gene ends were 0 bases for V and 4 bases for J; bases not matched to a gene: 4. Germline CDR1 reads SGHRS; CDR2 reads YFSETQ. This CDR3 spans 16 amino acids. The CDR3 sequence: CASSLGLAGVYNEQFF. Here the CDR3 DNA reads TGCGCCAGCAGCTTGGGCCTAGCGGGGGTATACAATGAGCAGTTCTTC. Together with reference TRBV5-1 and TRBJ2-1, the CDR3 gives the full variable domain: KAGVTQTPRYLIKTRGQQVTLSCSPISGHRSVSWYQQTPGQGLQFLFEYFSETQRNKGNFPGRFSGRQFSNSRSEMNVSTLELGDSALYLCASSLGLAGVYNEQFFGPGTRLTVL.

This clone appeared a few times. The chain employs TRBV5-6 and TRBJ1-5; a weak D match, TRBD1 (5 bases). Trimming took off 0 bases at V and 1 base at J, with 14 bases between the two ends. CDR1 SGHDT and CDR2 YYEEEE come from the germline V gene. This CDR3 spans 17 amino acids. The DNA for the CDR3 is TGTGCCAGCAGCTTGGGCAGGGAGAGACCAAGCAATCAGCCCCAGCATTTT. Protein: CASSLGRERPSNQPQHF.

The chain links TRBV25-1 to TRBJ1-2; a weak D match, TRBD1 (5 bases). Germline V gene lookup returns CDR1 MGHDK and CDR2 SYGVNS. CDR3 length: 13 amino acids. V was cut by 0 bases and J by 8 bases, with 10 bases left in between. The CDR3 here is CASSEYGAAGYTF. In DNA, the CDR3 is TGTGCCAGCAGTGAATATGGGGCGGCGGGCTACACCTTC.

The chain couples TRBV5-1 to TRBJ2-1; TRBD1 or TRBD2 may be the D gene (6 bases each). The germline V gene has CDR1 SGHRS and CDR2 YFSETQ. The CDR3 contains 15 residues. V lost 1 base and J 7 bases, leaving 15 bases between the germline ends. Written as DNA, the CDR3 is TGCGCCAGCAGCTTGTTTCCGGGGGCCGATAATGAGCAGTTCTTC. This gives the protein CASSLFPGADNEQFF.

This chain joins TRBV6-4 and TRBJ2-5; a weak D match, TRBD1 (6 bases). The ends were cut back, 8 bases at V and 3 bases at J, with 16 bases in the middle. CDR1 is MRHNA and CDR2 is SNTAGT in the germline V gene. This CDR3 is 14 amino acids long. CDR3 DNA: TGTGCCAGCCGAACAGGGAAGTGGAAAGAGACCCAGTACTTC. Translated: CASRTGKWKETQYF.

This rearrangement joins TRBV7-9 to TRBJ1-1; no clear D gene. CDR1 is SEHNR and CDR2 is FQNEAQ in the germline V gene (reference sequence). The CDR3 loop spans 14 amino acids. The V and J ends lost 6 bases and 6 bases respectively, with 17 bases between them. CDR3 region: CASRSREGSAEAFF. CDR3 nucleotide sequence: TGTGCCAGCAGATCAAGGGAGGGTTCAGCTGAAGCTTTCTTT.

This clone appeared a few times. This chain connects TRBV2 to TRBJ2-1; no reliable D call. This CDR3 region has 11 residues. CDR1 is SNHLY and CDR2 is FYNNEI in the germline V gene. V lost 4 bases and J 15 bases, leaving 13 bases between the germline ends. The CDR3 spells CASSVTESGFF. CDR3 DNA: TGTGCCAGCAGTGTCACCGAGTCGGGGTTCTTC.

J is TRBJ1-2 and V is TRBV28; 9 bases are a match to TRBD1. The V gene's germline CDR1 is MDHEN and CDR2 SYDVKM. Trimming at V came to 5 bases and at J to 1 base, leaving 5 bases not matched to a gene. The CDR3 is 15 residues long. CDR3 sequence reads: CASSDPGQGNYGYTF. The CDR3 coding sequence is TGTGCCAGCAGTGACCCGGGACAGGGTAACTATGGCTACACCTTC.

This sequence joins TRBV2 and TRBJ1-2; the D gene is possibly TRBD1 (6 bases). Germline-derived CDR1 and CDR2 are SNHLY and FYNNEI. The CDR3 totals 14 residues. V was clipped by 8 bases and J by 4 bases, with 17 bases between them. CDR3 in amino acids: CASSRETGIYGYTF. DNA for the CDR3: TGTGCCAGCTCGCGGGAGACAGGCATCTATGGCTACACCTTC.

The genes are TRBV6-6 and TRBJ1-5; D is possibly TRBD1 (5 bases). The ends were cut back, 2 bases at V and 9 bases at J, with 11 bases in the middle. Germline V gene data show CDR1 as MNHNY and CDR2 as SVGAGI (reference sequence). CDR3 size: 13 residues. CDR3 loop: CASSYELGPPQHF. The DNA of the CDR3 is TGTGCCAGCAGTTACGAACTGGGGCCGCCCCAGCATTTT.

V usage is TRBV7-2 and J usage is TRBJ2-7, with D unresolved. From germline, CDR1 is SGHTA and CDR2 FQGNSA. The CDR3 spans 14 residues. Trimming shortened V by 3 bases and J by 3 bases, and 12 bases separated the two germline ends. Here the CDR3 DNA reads TGTGCCAGCAGCTTGGGTGGTACCATCTACGAGCAGTACTTC. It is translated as CASSLGGTIYEQYF. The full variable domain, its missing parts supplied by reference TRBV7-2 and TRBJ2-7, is GAGVSQSPSNKVTEKGKDVELRCDPISGHTALYWYRQSLGQGLEFLIYFQGNSAPDKSGLPSDRFSAERTGGSVSTLTIQRTQQEDSAVYLCASSLGGTIYEQYFGPGTRLTVT.

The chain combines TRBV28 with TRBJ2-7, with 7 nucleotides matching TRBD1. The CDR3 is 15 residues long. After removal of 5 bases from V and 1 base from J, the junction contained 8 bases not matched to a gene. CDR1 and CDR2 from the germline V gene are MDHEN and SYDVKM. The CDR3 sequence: CASSPGQVISYEQYF. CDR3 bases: TGTGCCAGCAGTCCAGGACAGGTGATTTCCTACGAGCAGTACTTC.

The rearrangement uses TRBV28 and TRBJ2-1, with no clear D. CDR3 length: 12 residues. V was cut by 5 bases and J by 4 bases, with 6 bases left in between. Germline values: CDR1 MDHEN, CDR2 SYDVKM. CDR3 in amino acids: CASSTAYNEQFF. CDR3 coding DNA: TGTGCCAGCAGTACAGCTTACAATGAGCAGTTCTTC.